Shown below are 6 T cell receptor beta chains from a single sample sequenced in a study of OX40 agonist ivuxolimab in advanced cancers. Some clones are missing from TCRdb's copy, which holds only in-frame ones; the method was immunoSEQ multiplex PCR. Among tens of thousands of clones listed, 70% to 90% were seen once. The sample consisted of CD4+ or CD8+ T cells sorted from blood, taken in a trial of the OX40 agonist ivuxolimab. The receptors here all came from an adult with an advanced solid tumor such as melanoma, head and neck, liver or kidney cancer.

J is TRBJ1-5 and V is TRBV10-3, with D maybe TRBD1 (6 bases). Trimming stripped 3 bases from V and 2 bases from J, with 14 bases between. Germline-derived CDR1 and CDR2 are ENHRY and SYGVKD. CDR3 length: 16 amino acids. CDR3 loop: CAISEPGARGNQPQHF. The CDR3 coding sequence is TGTGCCATCAGTGAACCGGGGGCGCGTGGCAATCAGCCCCAGCATTTT.

This clone appeared a few times. The gene calls are TRBV18 and TRBJ1-2; D gene ambiguous. This CDR3 region has 15 residues. Trimming pared 3 bases from V and 4 bases from J, leaving 15 bases between. The V gene's germline CDR1 is KGHSH and CDR2 LQKENI. The CDR3 is CASSPSSPIGYGYTF. DNA for the CDR3: TGTGCCAGCTCACCGTCTAGCCCCATCGGCTATGGCTACACCTTC.

This chain connects TRBV7-9 to TRBJ2-2, with 12 bases identical to TRBD2. Looked up from germline, CDR1 is SEHNR and CDR2 is FQNEAQ (reference sequence). V trimming: 6 bases; J trimming: 0 bases; junction bases outside the gene matches: 5. The CDR3 spans 17 residues. The CDR3 region is CASRDGTSGPNTGELFF. The CDR3 DNA is TGTGCCAGCAGGGACGGGACTAGCGGGCCGAACACCGGGGAGCTGTTTTTT.

A word on this clone: The junction and the germline gene differ at one end; a read error may be behind it. The rearrangement links TRBV28 to TRBJ2-7; possibly TRBD1 for D (5 bases). Germline loops: CDR1 MDHEN, CDR2 SYDVKM. This CDR3 is built from 16 residues. For the CDR3, the DNA is TGTGCCAGCAGTTTTTTCCCCAGAACAGGCCCTAGAATAAGAAACTTC. Protein sequence: CASSFFPRTGPRIRNF. Combining the CDR3 with reference TRBV28 and TRBJ2-7 gives the whole variable domain DVKVTQSSRYLVKRTGEKVFLECVQDMDHENMFWYRQDPGLGLRLIYFSYDVKMKEKGDIPEGYSVSREKKERFSLILESASTNQTSMYLCASSFFPRTGPRIRNFGPGTRLTVT.

This chain uses TRBV29-1 with TRBJ2-1, with 12 bases lining up with TRBD2. Trimming took 1 base from V and 5 from J; bases not matched to a gene: 12. The germline V gene has CDR1 SQVTM and CDR2 ANQGSEA. The CDR3 has 18 amino acids. The CDR3 coding sequence is TGCAGCGTTGAAGGGGGACTAGCGGGTCAAAGCTGGGACAATGAGCAGTTCTTC. Translation gives CSVEGGLAGQSWDNEQFF.

CDR3 protein: CASSQDTDEKLFF. CDR3 bases: TGCGCCAGCAGCCAAGATACGGATGAAAAACTGTTTTTT. This rearrangement joins TRBV4-1 to TRBJ1-4; D is ambiguous. Germline V gives CDR1 MGHRA, CDR2 YSYEKL. The CDR3 covers 13 residues. V lost 0 bases, J lost 6 bases, and 5 bases lay in between.